The 24 T cell receptor beta chains presented below share a single source sample, sequenced in a study of T-cell reconstitution after alpha-beta-depleted transplantation in children. Unique molecular identifiers tagged the TCRbeta library. A single record per CDR3 protein comes from TCRdb applying MiXCR to the PCR reads. The profile shows a few hundred thousand distinct CDR3 sequences, 7.5% to 10% of them singletons. This specimen was PBMCs from the stem cell graft donor, taken from the stem cell graft. These receptors were obtained from a human donor who donated a stem cell graft to a child with SCID.

This clonotype was counted ten times or more. This chain connects TRBV20-1 to TRBJ1-6; D might be TRBD1 (5 bases). The V and J ends lost 1 base and 5 bases respectively, with 21 bases between them. Germline CDR1 and CDR2: DFQATT and SNEGSKA (reference sequence). This CDR3 region has 18 residues. CDR3: CSARGPGGGAGDNSPLHF. The CDR3 nucleotides are TGCAGTGCTAGAGGACCCGGTGGAGGGGCGGGCGATAATTCACCCCTCCACTTT.

V is TRBV5-1 and J is TRBJ2-3; no definite D call. Germline V gives CDR1 SGHRS, CDR2 YFSETQ. This CDR3 region has 15 residues. V dropped 0 bases and J dropped 2 bases, with 10 bases sitting between them. DNA of the CDR3: TGCGCCAGCAGCTTGGATGGGCTCCCCACAGATACGCAGTATTTT. It encodes CASSLDGLPTDTQYF. Variable domain in full (rest from reference TRBV5-1 and TRBJ2-3): KAGVTQTPRYLIKTRGQQVTLSCSPISGHRSVSWYQQTPGQGLQFLFEYFSETQRNKGNFPGRFSGRQFSNSRSEMNVSTLELGDSALYLCASSLDGLPTDTQYFGPGTRLTVL.

In its sample, this clonotype was seen many times. The chain recombines TRBV2 with TRBJ2-7, with 7 nucleotides matching TRBD1. The germline V gene encodes CDR1 SNHLY and CDR2 FYNNEI. V trimming: 5 bases; J trimming: 5 bases; junction bases outside the gene matches: 3. The CDR3 has 12 amino acids. DNA of the CDR3: TGTGCCAGCAGTACACAGGGGAACGAGCAGTACTTC. Translation: CASSTQGNEQYF.

This clonotype was found many times. The chain recombines TRBV20-1 with TRBJ2-7, with no clear D. This CDR3 contains 15 residues. V was clipped by 1 base and J by 1 base, with 14 bases between them. Germline-derived CDR1 and CDR2 are DFQATT and SNEGSKA (reference sequence). CDR3 amino acids: CSARGGTRSSYEQYF. The CDR3 bases are TGCAGTGCTAGAGGTGGCACACGATCGTCCTACGAGCAGTACTTC.

Ten or more counts support this clonotype. This chain uses TRBV5-1 with TRBJ2-1; perhaps TRBD1 as D (6 bases). The CDR3 consists of 14 residues. V lost 0 bases, J lost 4 bases, and 8 bases lay in between. Germline CDR1 is SGHRS and CDR2 is YFSETQ. The CDR3 bases are TGCGCCAGCAGCTTGGGGACAGAGTACAATGAGCAGTTCTTC. It specifies CASSLGTEYNEQFF.

This clonotype was seen at least ten times. This sequence joins TRBV18 and TRBJ2-7, with unresolved D. This CDR3 spans 15 amino acids. Trimming removed 3 bases at V and 6 bases at J, with 18 bases between. Looked up from germline, CDR1 is KGHSH and CDR2 is LQKENI. CDR3 in amino acids: CASSPIDPPWGEQYF. In nucleotides, the CDR3 is TGTGCCAGCTCACCCATAGATCCCCCTTGGGGCGAGCAGTACTTC.

The sample holds many counts of this clonotype. The chain is built from TRBV5-1 and TRBJ1-4, with 7 bases that match TRBD1. Trimming at V came to 2 bases and at J to 3 bases, leaving 7 bases not matched to a gene. Germline-derived CDR1 and CDR2 are SGHRS and YFSETQ. This CDR3 comprises 16 residues. Here the CDR3 DNA reads TGCGCCAGCAGCTTCCTCAAGGGGGCACCTAATGAAAAACTGTTTTTT. It translates to CASSFLKGAPNEKLFF.

This clonotype was observed many times. In DNA, the CDR3 is TGCAGCGTACAGGTCACCGGGGGACCCCTCCACTTT. Protein product: CSVQVTGGPLHF. This chain connects TRBV29-1 to TRBJ1-6, with D maybe TRBD1 (5 bases). The CDR3 extends over 12 amino acids. Between the trimmed V and J ends, which lost 6 bases and 12 bases, there was a span of 15 bases. In germline, CDR1 is SQVTM, CDR2 ANQGSEA.

Concerning this clonotype itself: It may be a read error: a sequence one base away is much more abundant. The chain uses TRBV21-1 and TRBJ2-7. TRBV21-1 is reported as a pseudogene. The CDR3 is 13 residues long. The CDR3 region has the DNA TGTGCCAGAGACAGACAGCCTTTGGGTGAGCAGTACTTC. Its translation: CARDRQPLGEQYF.

Concerning this clonotype itself: One base away lies a much larger clone, so this may be a sequencing read error. The chain is built from TRBV20-1 and TRBJ2-5, with TRBD2 matching 13 bases. Germline CDR1 and CDR2: DFQATT and SNEGSKA (reference sequence). V was pared by 1 base and J by 4 bases, with 9 bases of the junction left unmatched. This CDR3 contains 17 residues. CDR3: CSARGTSGGESLETQYF. The DNA of the CDR3 is TGCAGTGCTAGAGGGACTAGCGGGGGAGAATCGCTAGAGACCCAGTACTTC.

This clonotype was picked up many times. The chain joins TRBV19 to TRBJ2-3, with D possibly matching TRBD2 (5 bases). This CDR3 has 14 residues. The germline gives CDR1 LNHDA, CDR2 SQIVND (reference sequence). Trimming removed 2 bases from V and 4 bases from J, with 10 bases in between. CDR3: CASSIYRGPDTQYF. As DNA, the CDR3 is TGTGCCAGTAGTATATACCGGGGTCCAGATACGCAGTATTTT. Full variable domain (outside the CDR3, taken from reference TRBV19 and TRBJ2-3): DGGITQSPKYLFRKEGQNVTLSCEQNLNHDAMYWYRQDPGQGLRLIYYSQIVNDFQKGDIAEGYSVSREKKESFPLTVTSAQKNPTAFYLCASSIYRGPDTQYFGPGTRLTVL.

This clonotype has a count of ten or more. The gene calls are TRBV5-1 and TRBJ1-6; D may be TRBD1 (5 bases). This CDR3 is 13 amino acids long. Germline V gene data show CDR1 as SGHRS and CDR2 as YFSETQ. The germline V and J ends were trimmed by 5 bases and 9 bases, with 12 bases remaining between them. The CDR3, as DNA: TGCGCCAGCAGTTCCGGGACGGGTTCACCCCTCCACTTT. It translates to CASSSGTGSPLHF.

This clonotype was recorded only once. V and J are TRBV24-1 and TRBJ2-3; maybe TRBD1 (6 bases). This CDR3 is 18 amino acids long. V was clipped by 1 base and J by 4 bases, with 20 bases between them. Germline V CDR1 and CDR2: KGHDR, SFDVKD. Here the CDR3 reads CATSDFKAPNRQADTQYF. CDR3 DNA sequence: TGTGCCACCAGTGATTTCAAAGCACCTAATCGACAGGCAGATACGCAGTATTTT.

In its sample, this clonotype was seen many times. The V gene is TRBV7-2, the J gene TRBJ2-2; 7 bases fit TRBD1. The V gene's germline CDR1 is SGHTA and CDR2 FQGNSA. V gave up 1 base and J gave up 7 bases; unmatched junction bases: 9. The CDR3 spans 16 residues. This CDR3 reads CASSLELTGLSGELFF. DNA of the CDR3: TGTGCCAGCAGCTTAGAGCTGACAGGGCTTAGCGGGGAGCTGTTTTTT.

Many counts were recorded for this clonotype. This chain links TRBV7-2 with TRBJ1-5, with a tentative D call TRBD1 (5 bases). Germline V gene lookup returns CDR1 SGHTA and CDR2 FQGNSA. V was clipped by 6 bases and J by 0 bases, with 12 bases between them. The CDR3 consists of 15 residues. Here the CDR3 reads CASSPQVYSNQPQHF. CDR3 DNA sequence: TGTGCCAGCAGTCCACAGGTTTATAGCAATCAGCCCCAGCATTTT.

At least ten counts were recorded for this clonotype. The gene calls are TRBV5-1 and TRBJ1-1; D gene uncertain. The CDR3 has 13 residues. Trimming removed 2 bases from V and 5 bases from J, with 10 bases in between. Germline-derived CDR1 and CDR2 are SGHRS and YFSETQ. This chain's CDR3 is CASSLYEGTEAFF. The CDR3 nucleotides read TGCGCCAGCAGCTTATACGAGGGAACTGAAGCTTTCTTT.

This clonotype was counted many times. The CDR3 sequence is CASSLLGEVAAQETQYF. DNA of the CDR3: TGTGCCAGCAGCTTGCTCGGGGAGGTAGCGGCCCAAGAGACCCAGTACTTC. The chain joins TRBV5-6 to TRBJ2-5, with TRBD2 as a possible D gene (6 bases). The CDR3 loop spans 17 amino acids. CDR1 and CDR2 (germline): SGHDT, YYEEEE. V was clipped by 1 base and J by 1 base, with 17 bases between them.

The table lists this clonotype with many counts. This chain connects TRBV20-1 to TRBJ1-4; TRBD1 matches at 11 bases. J was trimmed by 8 bases and V by 6 bases; bases with no gene match: 5. Germline V gives CDR1 DFQATT, CDR2 SNEGSKA (reference sequence). This CDR3 has 13 residues. The CDR3 here is CSAPDRGLEKLFF. The CDR3 DNA follows: TGCAGTGCCCCGGACAGGGGGCTGGAAAAACTGTTTTTT.

This rearrangement joins TRBV6-1 to TRBJ1-5; D might be TRBD1 (5 bases). This CDR3 is built from 16 residues. The V and J ends lost 0 bases and 3 bases respectively, with 12 bases between them. Germline V gives CDR1 MNHNS, CDR2 SASEGT. CDR3 amino acids: CASSEAGGDHNQPQHF. The DNA for the CDR3 is TGTGCCAGCAGTGAAGCTGGGGGGGATCACAATCAGCCCCAGCATTTT.

The sample holds many counts of this clonotype. CDR3 in DNA: TGTGCCAGCACCGGGACAGGGGCGTCTGAGCAGTACTTC. It encodes CASTGTGASEQYF. The rearrangement joins TRBV6-1 to TRBJ2-7; TRBD1 matches at 10 bases. This CDR3 has 13 residues. V dropped 7 bases and J dropped 7; count of bases not matched to a gene: 7. Germline loops: CDR1 MNHNS, CDR2 SASEGT.

This clonotype was recorded at least ten times. The J gene is TRBJ1-3, the V gene TRBV5-6, with no clear D. Trimming took 1 base from V and 0 from J, leaving 11 bases between them. Germline V CDR1 and CDR2: SGHDT, YYEEEE. CDR3 size: 16 residues. The CDR3 protein is CASSLFVVPSGNTIYF. The DNA for the CDR3 is TGTGCCAGCAGCTTGTTTGTGGTACCCTCTGGAAACACCATATATTTT. The complete variable domain, with remaining parts taken from reference TRBV5-6 and TRBJ1-3, reads DAGVTQSPTHLIKTRGQQVTLRCSPKSGHDTVSWYQQALGQGPQFIFQYYEEEERQRGNFPDRFSGHQFPNYSSELNVNALLLGDSALYLCASSLFVVPSGNTIYFGEGSWLTVV.

The rearrangement joins TRBV19 to TRBJ1-5, with D hard to call. From germline, CDR1 is LNHDA and CDR2 SQIVND (reference sequence). V lost 11 bases, J lost 0 bases, and 20 bases lay in between. CDR3 length: 16 amino acids. The CDR3 region has the DNA TGTGCCCGCCCAGGATCCGGCCAGAATAGCAATCAGCCCCAGCATTTT. Translating gives CARPGSGQNSNQPQHF. Combining the CDR3 with reference TRBV19 and TRBJ1-5 gives the whole variable domain DGGITQSPKYLFRKEGQNVTLSCEQNLNHDAMYWYRQDPGQGLRLIYYSQIVNDFQKGDIAEGYSVSREKKESFPLTVTSAQKNPTAFYLCARPGSGQNSNQPQHFGDGTRLSIL.

The chain links TRBV3-1 to TRBJ2-5; 11 bases align to TRBD2. With V trimmed by 2 bases and J by 2 bases, 7 bases remained unmatched. Germline lookup yields CDR1 LGHDT and CDR2 YNNKEL (reference sequence). The CDR3 loop spans 17 amino acids. The CDR3: CASSQTPGLAEQETQYF. In nucleotides, the CDR3 is TGTGCCAGCAGCCAAACACCGGGACTAGCGGAGCAAGAGACCCAGTACTTC.

This clonotype came up many times. The gene calls are TRBV20-1 and TRBJ1-1; no firm D call. CDR1 and CDR2 from the germline V gene are DFQATT and SNEGSKA (reference sequence). The V gene lost 3 bases and the J gene lost 3 bases, with 5 bases spanning the gap. The CDR3 spans 11 residues. CDR3 nucleotide sequence: TGCAGTGCTAGCCGAGACACTGAAGCTTTCTTT. Translating gives CSASRDTEAFF.